A selection of T cell receptor beta chains follows, all from one sample in a study of shared clonotypes between healthy human individuals. Method: immunoSEQ multiplex PCR; TCRdb's copy keeps in-frame clones and lacks some. The sample consists of roughly 2.1 million clones, 93% of them appearing once. Source material: naive CD8+ T cells from PBMCs. The source of these receptors is a man between 18 and 35 years old in good health. Some clones in this sample may be carry-over from other donors' samples. Both conserved end residues are part of each CDR3. A D gene is named only where the DNA matches it firmly. The size field is filled for only some rows; it gives once, few, many or a size class.

J,size,V,D,CDR3,DNA
TRBJ1-5,-,TRBV10-3,-,CATSWAGNQPQHF,TGTGCCACCTCGTGGGCAGGTAATCAGCCCCAGCATTTT
TRBJ2-7,-,TRBV5-6,TRBD2,CASSWGVAGAPYEQYF,TGTGCCAGCAGCTGGGGGGTAGCGGGGGCCCCCTACGAGCAGTACTTC
TRBJ1-5,-,TRBV4-1,TRBD1,CASSWQGGINQPQHF,TGCGCCAGCAGCTGGCAGGGGGGCATCAATCAGCCCCAGCATTTT
TRBJ2-7,-,TRBV7-8,TRBD1,CASSSQAGTGGNEQYF,TGTGCCAGCAGCTCCCAAGCCGGGACAGGGGGGAACGAGCAGTACTTC
TRBJ2-7,-,TRBV7-9,TRBD1,CASSADRALSYEQYF,TGTGCCAGCAGCGCGGACAGGGCCCTGTCCTACGAGCAGTACTTC
TRBJ2-3,-,TRBV7-2,TRBD1,CASSWTGWPSTDTQYF,TGTGCCAGCAGCTGGACAGGGTGGCCAAGCACAGATACGCAGTATTTT
TRBJ1-2,-,TRBV4-1,-,CASSRRDTIYGYTF,TGCGCCAGCAGCCGCCGGGACACAATCTATGGCTACACCTTC
TRBJ1-1,-,TRBV5-5,-,CASQNGALFSTEAFF,TGTGCCAGCCAAAACGGGGCTTTATTTTCCACTGAAGCTTTCTTT
TRBJ2-4,-,TRBV13,TRBD1,CASSFKTGENIQYF,TGTGCCAGCAGCTTCAAGACAGGGGAGAACATTCAGTACTTC
TRBJ2-1,-,TRBV11-2,-,CASSEAWGSYNEQFF,TGTGCCAGCAGCGAAGCCTGGGGGTCCTACAATGAGCAGTTCTTC
TRBJ1-2,-,TRBV29-1,-,CSVVGGYGYTF,TGCAGCGTTGTTGGGGGATATGGCTACACCTTC
TRBJ2-5,-,TRBV4-1,-,CASSGTTQVNQETQYF,TGCGCCAGCAGCGGAACCACACAGGTAAACCAAGAGACCCAGTACTTC
TRBJ2-7,-,TRBV2,-,CASSEPQESYEQYF,TGTGCCAGCAGTGAACCTCAGGAGTCCTACGAGCAGTACTTC
TRBJ2-3,-,TRBV28,TRBD1,CASSSAGTDLTDTQYF,TGTGCCAGCAGTTCTGCCGGGACAGACCTCACAGATACGCAGTATTTT
TRBJ1-1,-,TRBV19,-,CASSTYSTNTEAFF,TGTGCCAGTAGTACGTATTCAACGAACACTGAAGCTTTCTTT
TRBJ1-5,-,TRBV7-8,-,CASSLENRRQPQHF,TGTGCCAGCAGCTTAGAAAACCGGCGTCAGCCCCAGCATTTT
TRBJ1-1,-,TRBV4-1,-,CASSLQARDTEAFF,TGCGCCAGCAGCTTACAGGCTCGGGACACTGAAGCTTTCTTT
TRBJ1-5,-,TRBV27,-,CASSFSGANQPQHF,TGTGCCAGCAGTTTCAGTGGGGCCAATCAGCCCCAGCATTTT
TRBJ2-1,-,TRBV11-2,TRBD2,CASSTWEGEQFF,TGTGCCAGCAGCACCTGGGAGGGGGAGCAGTTCTTC
TRBJ1-4,-,TRBV7-9,TRBD1,CASSSVLDRDEKLFF,TGTGCCAGCAGCTCGGTCCTGGACAGGGACGAAAAACTGTTTTTT
TRBJ2-1,-,TRBV13,-,CASRRWGLPNEQFF,TGTGCCAGCAGACGCTGGGGGCTCCCCAATGAGCAGTTCTTC
TRBJ2-3,once,TRBV7-3,TRBD2,CASSLTGLAGGKDTQYF,TGTGCCAGCAGCTTAACGGGGCTAGCGGGTGGTAAAGATACGCAGTATTTT
TRBJ2-7,-,TRBV19,-,CASSTVASPNYEQYF,TGTGCCAGTTCGACGGTCGCTTCACCTAACTACGAGCAGTACTTC
TRBJ1-3,-,TRBV7-2,-,CASSPRDSLQGNTIYF,TGTGCCAGCAGCCCAAGAGACTCACTCCAAGGAAACACCATATATTTT